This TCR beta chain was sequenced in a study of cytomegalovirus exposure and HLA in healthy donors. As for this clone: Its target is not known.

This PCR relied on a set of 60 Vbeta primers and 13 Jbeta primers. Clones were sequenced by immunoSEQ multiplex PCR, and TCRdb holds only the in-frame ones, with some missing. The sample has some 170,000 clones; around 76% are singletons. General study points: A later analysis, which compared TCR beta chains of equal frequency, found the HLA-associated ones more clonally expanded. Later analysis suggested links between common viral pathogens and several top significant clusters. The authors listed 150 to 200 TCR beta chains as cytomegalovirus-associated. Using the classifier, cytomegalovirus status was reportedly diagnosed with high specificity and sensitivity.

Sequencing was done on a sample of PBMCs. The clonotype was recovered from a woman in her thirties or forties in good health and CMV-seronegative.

The CDR3: CASSLNSESEKLFF. The CDR3 DNA is TGCGCCAGCAGCTTGAACAGTGAAAGTGAAAAACTGTTTTTT. V usage is TRBV5-1 and J usage is TRBJ1-4; D gene ambiguous. V was shortened by 1 base and J by 7 bases, with 11 bases between the two germline ends. CDR3 length equals 14 residues. Germline CDR1 and CDR2: SGHRS and YFSETQ.